The source of this T cell receptor (beta chain) is a study of cytomegalovirus exposure and HLA in healthy donors. The PCR used 60 Vbeta and 13 Jbeta primers. Here immunoSEQ multiplex PCR was the method, and the copy in TCRdb shows in-frame clones only, minus some. The sample lists 100,000 to 150,000 clones; over 70% were seen once. Germline V CDR1 and CDR2: LGHNA, YSLEER. V was pared by 2 bases and J by 0 bases, with 10 bases between. This CDR3 has 15 residues. The sequence derives from a man aged 18 to 29 in good health and CMV-seropositive. The specimen was PBMCs. The chain joins TRBV4-3 to TRBJ1-2, with a tentative D call TRBD1 (5 bases). Here the CDR3 reads CASSQKTVTNYGYTF. In DNA form, the CDR3 reads TGCGCCAGCAGCCAAAAGACAGTCACTAACTATGGCTACACCTTC.